Listed below are T cell receptor beta chains from one sample, sequenced in a study of cytomegalovirus exposure and HLA in healthy donors. TCRdb's table, derived via immunoSEQ multiplex PCR, lists solely in-frame clones and lacks some. The table records 200,000 or so clones, under 90% of them present only once. The sequenced sample consisted of PBMCs. The receptors here all came from a boy between 2 and 10 years old in good health and CMV-seronegative. Each CDR3 is given with its conserved first and last residue. The D gene is left open where the match is weak. Only some rows state a clone size, as once, few, many or a class for expanded clones.

d_gene	abundance	v_gene	j_gene	CDR3aa	CDR3nt
TRBD2	few	TRBV19	TRBJ2-1	CASRKVSGGANEQFF	TGTGCCAGTAGGAAAGTTAGCGGGGGGGCCAATGAGCAGTTCTTC
TRBD1	NA	TRBV27	TRBJ1-5	CASSWTGVSNQPQHF	TGTGCCAGCAGCTGGACAGGGGTTAGCAATCAGCCCCAGCATTTT
NA	NA	TRBV23-1	TRBJ1-2	CASSHRPGGNYYGYTF	TGCGCCAGCAGCCACCGCCCCGGGGGGAACTACTATGGCTACACCTTC
TRBD2	NA	TRBV4-3	TRBJ2-1	CASSQDFRLAVYNEQFF	TGCGCCAGCAGCCAAGATTTTAGGCTAGCGGTTTACAATGAGCAGTTCTTC
TRBD2	once	TRBV6-6	TRBJ2-2	CASSLTSGGGGELFF	TGTGCCAGCAGTCTTACTAGCGGGGGTGGCGGGGAGCTGTTTTTT
NA	few	TRBV4-3	TRBJ1-6	CASSQALSSYNSPLHF	TGCGCCAGCAGCCAAGCCCTGAGCTCCTATAATTCACCCCTCCACTTT
NA	few	TRBV30	TRBJ2-4	CAWREAGGAKNIQYF	TGTGCCTGGAGGGAGGCAGGGGGGGCCAAAAACATTCAGTACTTC
NA	NA	TRBV2	TRBJ2-7	CASSEDYRPGEQYF	TGTGCCAGCAGCGAGGACTACCGCCCCGGCGAGCAGTACTTC
NA	NA	TRBV2	TRBJ1-5	CASNRQLGPQHF	TGTGCCAGCAACAGGCAACTTGGGCCCCAGCATTTT
TRBD2	NA	TRBV23-1	TRBJ2-7	CASSQSGGYEQYF	TGCGCCAGCAGTCAATCGGGGGGGTACGAGCAGTACTTC
TRBD2	NA	TRBV5-1	TRBJ2-5	CASSLAPGLAGAQETQYF	TGCGCCAGCAGCTTGGCCCCGGGACTAGCGGGCGCCCAAGAGACCCAGTACTTC
NA	NA	TRBV5-6	TRBJ2-7	CASSSLPGEQYF	TGTGCCAGCAGCAGCCTCCCCGGCGAGCAGTACTTC
TRBD1	once	TRBV27	TRBJ2-1	CASIGTGGFNEQFF	TGTGCCAGCATTGGGACAGGGGGTTTTAATGAGCAGTTCTTC
NA	NA	TRBV11-2	TRBJ2-7	CASSLVSRAYEQYF	TGTGCCAGCAGCTTAGTTTCCAGGGCTTACGAGCAGTACTTC
TRBD2	few	TRBV18	TRBJ2-1	CASSPKSWRGNNEQFF	TGTGCCAGCTCACCAAAGTCTTGGCGGGGGAACAATGAGCAGTTCTTC
NA	NA	TRBV2	TRBJ1-2	CASGESRLAYGYTF	TGTGCCAGCGGGGAGAGCAGGTTGGCCTATGGCTACACCTTC